A single sample gave rise to the 14 T cell receptor beta chains below, sequenced in a study of PD-1 blockade in classical Hodgkin lymphoma. Autologous stem cell transplantation was followed by relapse in every patient, and brentuximab vedotin exposure varied. Measured with immunoSEQ multiplex PCR; TCRdb has only the in-frame clones, and not every one. The data hold 80,000 to 100,000 clones, with roughly 79% observed a single time. Sequenced here: peripheral blood mononuclear cells (PBMCs), sampled before the second cycle of nivolumab. Source of these receptors: a human donor with classical Hodgkin lymphoma.

The chain has TRBV19 and TRBJ2-5, with TRBD1 identical over 9 bases. CDR1 and CDR2 (germline): LNHDA, SQIVND (reference sequence). V lost 6 bases, J lost 5 bases, and 7 bases stayed unmatched. The CDR3 is 14 residues long. As DNA, the CDR3 is TGTGCCAGTAGGAGAACAGGGGGCGGGGAGACCCAGTACTTC. Protein product: CASRRTGGGETQYF.

V is TRBV7-9 and J is TRBJ1-2, with TRBD1 matching over 8 bases. V lost 5 bases, J lost 5 bases, and 16 bases stayed unmatched. The CDR3 loop spans 17 amino acids. Germline V gives CDR1 SEHNR, CDR2 FQNEAQ (reference sequence). This chain's CDR3 is CASSKEGQGARTYGYTF. The CDR3 DNA is TGTGCCAGCAGCAAAGAGGGCCAGGGGGCGAGGACGTATGGCTACACCTTC.

The CDR3 here is CASSLLLDEQFF. The CDR3 nucleotides are TGTGCCAGCAGCTTACTACTGGACGAGCAGTTCTTC. The rearrangement joins TRBV7-2 to TRBJ2-1; D is ambiguous. The V and J ends lost 2 bases and 10 bases respectively, with 9 bases between them. The CDR3 is 12 amino acids. CDR1 is SGHTA and CDR2 is FQGNSA in the germline V gene.

V and J are TRBV28 and TRBJ2-7, with D perhaps TRBD1 (6 bases). This CDR3 has 13 amino acids. Germline CDR1 reads MDHEN; CDR2 reads SYDVKM. V gave up 3 bases and J gave up 7 bases, with 13 bases separating them. Here the CDR3 reads CASSLWGRSEQYF. DNA of the CDR3: TGTGCCAGCAGTTTGTGGGGGCGGTCAGAGCAGTACTTC.

The gene calls are TRBV7-3 and TRBJ2-6, with a possible D match to TRBD1 (5 bases). Germline loops: CDR1 SGHTA, CDR2 FQGTGA. This CDR3 has 15 residues. Trimming pared 2 bases from V and 2 bases from J, leaving 7 bases between. CDR3 sequence reads: CASSLQGTGANVLTF. The CDR3 DNA follows: TGTGCCAGCAGCTTACAGGGCACTGGGGCCAACGTCCTGACTTTC.

This chain uses TRBV7-9 with TRBJ1-4; D unresolved. Germline loops: CDR1 SEHNR, CDR2 FQNEAQ (reference sequence). The CDR3 spans 14 residues. Trimming left V 9 bases short and J 5 bases short, with 16 bases between. CDR3 bases: TGTGCCAGTCGTTCCTTCAGAGGGAATGAAAAACTGTTTTTT. Its translation: CASRSFRGNEKLFF.

This clone turned up a few times. The chain links TRBV19 to TRBJ2-5; 9 bases line up with TRBD1. The CDR3 consists of 15 residues. V trimming: 5 bases; J trimming: 2 bases; junction bases outside the gene matches: 6. Germline CDR1 is LNHDA and CDR2 is SQIVND (reference sequence). CDR3 nucleotide sequence: TGTGCCAGTAGTGCCGGGACAGGGTTTCAAGAGACCCAGTACTTC. Translating it yields CASSAGTGFQETQYF.

The chain couples TRBV19 to TRBJ2-6; 8 bases line up with TRBD1. There are 14 residues in the CDR3. Losses at the gene ends were 1 base for V and 12 bases for J; bases not matched to a gene: 5. Germline lookup yields CDR1 LNHDA and CDR2 SQIVND (reference sequence). CDR3 loop: CASSIGTGTGVLTF. CDR3 nucleotide sequence: TGTGCCAGTAGTATAGGGACAGGGACCGGCGTCCTGACTTTC.

The chain has TRBV6-6 and TRBJ2-2; 10 nucleotides align to TRBD2. V gave up 0 bases and J gave up 7 bases; unmatched junction bases: 5. The length of the CDR3 is 16 residues. CDR1 and CDR2 from the germline V gene are MNHNY and SVGAGI (reference sequence). CDR3 residues: CASSYSASGRGGELFF. In DNA, the CDR3 is TGTGCCAGCAGTTACTCGGCTAGCGGGAGAGGCGGGGAGCTGTTTTTT.

The chain carries TRBV13 and TRBJ2-1; 9 bases are a match to TRBD2. The CDR3 sequence is 17 residues long. Germline assignment: CDR1 PRHDT and CDR2 FYEKMQ (reference sequence). The junction had 14 bases not matched to a gene; V was cut back by 4 bases and J by 7 bases. The DNA for the CDR3 is TGTGCCAGCAGCTGTGAAGACTTGGGACTAGCAGGAAATGAGCAGTTCTTC. Translated: CASSCEDLGLAGNEQFF.

V usage is TRBV11-2 and J usage is TRBJ2-5; D uncertain. V was clipped by 3 bases and J by 1 base, with 9 bases between them. Germline loops: CDR1 SGHAT, CDR2 FQNNGV. The CDR3 is 14 residues long. In nucleotides, the CDR3 is TGTGCCAGCAGCTTGACATCTCCCCAAGAGACCCAGTACTTC. It specifies CASSLTSPQETQYF.

This clone was counted between two and nine times. The chain has TRBV7-2 and TRBJ2-3; no clear D. From germline, CDR1 is SGHTA and CDR2 FQGNSA. The CDR3 extends over 15 amino acids. V was clipped by 0 bases and J by 4 bases, with 11 bases between them. The DNA for the CDR3 is TGTGCCAGCAGCTTAGCACGGCCCGCGGCAGATACGCAGTATTTT. The encoded protein is CASSLARPAADTQYF.

The sample holds a few counts of this clone. The chain employs TRBV9 and TRBJ2-7; tentative D call: TRBD2 (6 bases). Looked up from germline, CDR1 is SGDLS and CDR2 is YYNGEE. The CDR3 spans 15 residues. The germline V and J ends were trimmed by 0 bases and 4 bases, with 14 bases remaining between them. In nucleotides, the CDR3 is TGTGCCAGCAGCGTAGGGTCGGGAGTCTTTTACGAGCAGTACTTC. It encodes CASSVGSGVFYEQYF.

The chain joins TRBV5-6 to TRBJ2-2; D unclear. The CDR3 contains 16 residues. Germline-derived CDR1 and CDR2 are SGHDT and YYEEEE. V lost 0 bases, J lost 6 bases, and 15 bases lay in between. CDR3 in DNA: TGTGCCAGCAGCTTGGCCCCCTCCGTATCCCCCGGGGAGCTGTTTTTT. Protein sequence: CASSLAPSVSPGELFF.